The rows below give T cell receptor beta chains drawn from one sample of a study of blood T cell repertoires in COVID-19. The table came from immunoSEQ multiplex PCR; TCRdb's copy has only in-frame clones and leaves some out. The sample yields more than 350,000 clones, roughly 89% seen once. The material sequenced was PBMCs or T cells enriched from blood (not recorded which). The receptors were gathered from a woman aged 50 to 60 who had recovered from COVID-19. The CDR3 runs from the conserved cysteine through the conserved F or W. Each record gives: D gene, J gene, clone size, V gene, CDR3 DNA, CDR3 protein. The D gene is left open where the match is weak. Only some rows state a clone size, as once, few, many or a class for expanded clones.

TRBD1 TRBJ2-7 few TRBV24-1 TGTGCCACCAGTGATCCGGGACAGTCCTACGAGCAGTACTTC CATSDPGQSYEQYF
. TRBJ2-1 . TRBV27 TGTGCCAGCAGTTTCCGCTTTAGCTCCTACAATGAGCAGTTCTTC CASSFRFSSYNEQFF
. TRBJ1-5 . TRBV19 TGTGCCAGTACCGATAAAGTCCTCTTGGCCGTTCAGCCCCAGCATTTT CASTDKVLLAVQPQHF
TRBD1 TRBJ2-2 . TRBV3-1/TRBV3-2 TGTGCCAGCAGCCAACCCGGGACAGGGGCCATAAGGAACACCGGGGAGCTGTTTTTT CASSQPGTGAIRNTGELFF
. TRBJ1-1 . TRBV10-3 TGTGCCATCAGTGAGGGACAGAACACTGAAGCTTTCTTT CAISEGQNTEAFF
. TRBJ1-3 . TRBV11-2 TGTGCCAGCAGCCATAGGGAGGGAACTGGAAACACCATATATTTT CASSHREGTGNTIYF
. TRBJ2-2 . TRBV5-1 TGCGCCAGCAGCTCCAGCCAGGGGCCCGGGGAGCTGTTTTTT CASSSSQGPGELFF
. TRBJ1-6 few TRBV5-5 TGTGCCAGCAGCTCTGTCTCGTGGGGGCACCTACCTGGAAGGTCACCCCTCCACTTT CASSSVSWGHLPGRSPLHF
. TRBJ1-1 . TRBV9 TGTGCCAGCAGCGTAGTAGGAGGGCGAGGGGCTGAAGCTTTCTTT CASSVVGGRGAEAFF
TRBD1 TRBJ1-1 . TRBV3-1/TRBV3-2 TGTGCCAGCAGCCAAGATATTAGACAGGGGAGGGTGGACACTGAAGCTTTCTTT CASSQDIRQGRVDTEAFF
. TRBJ1-6 . TRBV28 TGTGCCAGCAGCCGACAGGACCGACGGAATTCACCCCTCCACTTT CASSRQDRRNSPLHF
. TRBJ2-7 once TRBV30 TGTGCCTGGAGTGTAGGAGGGGCCGAGCAGTACTTC CAWSVGGAEQYF
TRBD1 TRBJ1-6 once TRBV4-1 TGCGCCAGCAGCCAAGACAGGGGGCCTAATTCACCCCTCCACTTT CASSQDRGPNSPLHF
. TRBJ2-1 . TRBV27 TGTGCCAGCAGTTTACGGGGAGTTACGGATGAGCAGTTCTTC CASSLRGVTDEQFF
. TRBJ1-2 . TRBV7-6 TGTGCCAGCAGCTTAACCCCCGGACGGGATGGGGGAGGTGGCTACACCTTC CASSLTPGRDGGGGYTF
TRBD1 TRBJ1-2 . TRBV5-6 TGTGCCAGCAGCCTGGACAGGGTTTATGGCTACACCTTC CASSLDRVYGYTF
. TRBJ1-1 . TRBV6-1 TGTGCCAGCAGTGAAGGTCCGGGGACTGAAGCTTTCTTT CASSEGPGTEAFF
TRBD1 TRBJ2-7 . TRBV7-2 TGTGCCAGCAGCACCCGGGACAGACGAACCTACGAGCAGTACTTC CASSTRDRRTYEQYF
. TRBJ1-1 . TRBV5-1 TGCGCCAGCAGCTTCAGGGGTTCCGAGACTGAAGCTTTCTTT CASSFRGSETEAFF
. TRBJ2-7 . TRBV7-2 TGTGCCAGCGGACTGAGTCCGGGGACACGCACCTACGAGCAGTACTTC CASGLSPGTRTYEQYF
TRBD1 TRBJ1-5 . TRBV5-1 TGCGCCAGCAGCTTACAGGGGGGCAATCAGCCCCAGCATTTT CASSLQGGNQPQHF
. TRBJ1-5 . TRBV4-1 TGCGCCAGCAGCCAAGAAGCAGGCAGAGATCAGCCCCAGCATTTT CASSQEAGRDQPQHF
. TRBJ1-6 . TRBV5-6 TGTGCCAGCAGCTTGGGAGGTTCACCCCTCCACTTT CASSLGGSPLHF
. TRBJ2-1 . TRBV7-2 TGTGCCAGCAGCCCATACAGGGTTGGGGAGCAGTTCTTC CASSPYRVGEQFF
TRBD1 TRBJ2-5 . TRBV5-1 TGCGCCAGCAGCCACGGGACAGGGGCTCAAGAGACCCAGTACTTC CASSHGTGAQETQYF
. TRBJ1-4 . TRBV6-5 TGTGCCAGCAGTTCAGGGGAATATAATGAAAAACTGTTTTTT CASSSGEYNEKLFF
. TRBJ1-2 . TRBV20-1 TGCAGTGCTAGCGGCGGGGGCTACACCTTC CSASGGGYTF
. TRBJ1-4 . TRBV19 TGTGCCAGTAGTAGTATCGACAGAGCAATTAATGAAAAACTGTTTTTT CASSSIDRAINEKLFF
. TRBJ2-4 . TRBV5-5 TGTGCCACCACCCCGGTAGCCAAAAACATTCAGTACTTC CATTPVAKNIQYF
TRBD1 TRBJ2-7 . TRBV10-3 TGTGCCATCAGTGGTTACGCCCGGGACAGGGGTTACGAGCAGTACTTC CAISGYARDRGYEQYF
. TRBJ1-3 . TRBV7-9 TGTGCCAGCAGCTACCTTCGGGAGACTGGAAACACCATATATTTT CASSYLRETGNTIYF
. TRBJ1-1 . TRBV6-5 TGTGCCAGCAGTTACGGAGTGGGGAGGAACACTGAAGCTTTCTTT CASSYGVGRNTEAFF
. TRBJ2-7 . TRBV4-3 TGCGCCAGCAGCCAGGCCCGGGGAGGGGGGTACGAGCAGTACTTC CASSQARGGGYEQYF
. TRBJ2-7 . TRBV21-1 TGTGCCAGCAGCAAAAGTGACCTAGGCGAGCAGTACTTC CASSKSDLGEQYF
. TRBJ1-1 . TRBV27 TGTGCCAGCAGTTTAGATACGGGGACTGAAGCTTTCTTT CASSLDTGTEAFF
TRBD1 TRBJ1-3 . TRBV5-1 TGCGCCAGCAGCTGGGACAGCTCTGGAAACACCATATATTTT CASSWDSSGNTIYF
TRBD1 TRBJ1-2 . TRBV10-3 TGTGCCATCAGTGGGGACAGCTATGGCTACACCTTC CAISGDSYGYTF
TRBD1 TRBJ1-4 . TRBV15 TGTGCCACCAGACCTCGGACAGGGGCGGAAAAACTGTTTTTT CATRPRTGAEKLFF
TRBD1 TRBJ2-2 . TRBV18 TGTGCCAGCCATCCCCAGGGGGCGAGCACCGGGGAGCTGTTTTTT CASHPQGASTGELFF
TRBD1 TRBJ2-5 once TRBV5-6 TGTGCCAGCAGCCTAGGACAGGGTACAATTTCAGAGACCCAGTACTTC CASSLGQGTISETQYF
. TRBJ2-1 . TRBV12-5 TGTGCTAGTGGTTCGAAAGGCTGGGAGAATGAGCAGTTCTTC CASGSKGWENEQFF
TRBD1 TRBJ1-5 . TRBV29-1 TGCAGCGCCGGGACAGGGGACCAGCCCCAGCATTTT CSAGTGDQPQHF
. TRBJ1-2 . TRBV11-2 TGTGCCAGCAGCGGGGGGGGTCGTGGCTACACCTTC CASSGGGRGYTF
. TRBJ1-1 . TRBV4-1 TGCGCCAGCAGCCAATTTCCAGGGAACACTGAAGCTTTCTTT CASSQFPGNTEAFF
TRBD2 TRBJ2-1 . TRBV5-6 TGTGCCAGCAGCCAAGGACTAGGACAGTTCTTC CASSQGLGQFF
. TRBJ1-5 few TRBV11-2 TGTGCCAGCAGCTTAAGTTACACCGGAGATCAGCCCCAGCATTTT CASSLSYTGDQPQHF
TRBD1 TRBJ1-1 . TRBV4-1 TGCGCCAGCAGCCACCTATCCTCGGACAGGAACCTTGAAGCTTTCTTT CASSHLSSDRNLEAFF
TRBD1 TRBJ1-5 . TRBV28 TGTGCCAGCAGTCCATACACCTCGACAGGGGACCTCTACCCCCAGCATTTT CASSPYTSTGDLYPQHF
TRBD1 TRBJ2-1 . TRBV7-9 TGTGCCAGCAGCCCCCGGGCAGGGGGCCCAAGGGGGCAGTTCTTC CASSPRAGGPRGQFF
. TRBJ2-7 . TRBV18 TGTGCCAGCTCACTCAACAACAGGGGAGGCTACGAGCAGTACTTC CASSLNNRGGYEQYF
TRBD2 TRBJ2-5 . TRBV28 TGTGCCACCTCTCGGGGGGGACTAGCGGCACAAGAGACCCAGTACTTC CATSRGGLAAQETQYF
. TRBJ1-2 . TRBV28 TGTGCCAGCAGACCACAGGACCGCACGAGCTACACCTTC CASRPQDRTSYTF
. TRBJ1-1 . TRBV6-2/TRBV6-3 TGTGCCAGCAGTCTTACAGGGTTCGCTGAAGCTTTCTTT CASSLTGFAEAFF
TRBD1 TRBJ1-2 . TRBV19 TGTGCCAGTAGTACTTTCGGACAGGCCTATGGCTACACCTTC CASSTFGQAYGYTF
. TRBJ1-5 . TRBV7-9 TGTGCCAGCAGCCTAGCCCCGGGTACCCATAGCAATCAGCCCCAGCATTTT CASSLAPGTHSNQPQHF
. TRBJ1-4 . TRBV5-1 TGCGCCAGTAACAGGGAAGGGAACGAAAAACTGTTTTTT CASNREGNEKLFF
TRBD1 TRBJ1-5 . TRBV10-3 TGTGCCATCAGTGAGACGGGACAGGGAATTAGCAATCAGCCCCAGCATTTT CAISETGQGISNQPQHF
TRBD1 TRBJ1-6 . TRBV7-2 TGTGCCAGTGTCGGGACAGGAAATTCACCCCTCCACTTT CASVGTGNSPLHF
TRBD1 TRBJ2-5 . TRBV30 TGTGCCTGGAGTCGGACAGGGGGAAAGACCCAGTACTTC CAWSRTGGKTQYF